These 7 T cell receptor beta chains share one sample of origin, sequenced in a study of T cell repertoires in cytomegalovirus infection. In TCRdb, the reads were re-called with MiXCR into one record per CDR3 protein. The data show hundreds of thousands of distinct CDR3 sequences, with about 40% seen just once and around 2.6% held by the top ten. The sample was PBMCs. The receptors stem from a human donor in good health (CMV status not recorded). Some clones in this sample may be carry-over from other donors' samples.

The chain uses TRBV5-1 and TRBJ2-7; no firm D call. Germline V CDR1 and CDR2: SGHRS, YFSETQ. The length of the CDR3 is 14 residues. Trimming left V 0 bases short and J 2 bases short, with 9 bases between. The CDR3 DNA sequence: TGCGCCAGCAGCTTGGCGGCCCAGACCTACGAGCAGTACTTC. It specifies CASSLAAQTYEQYF.

This chain links TRBV28 with TRBJ2-3, with D hard to call. Germline V CDR1 and CDR2: MDHEN, SYDVKM. The CDR3 is made up of 12 amino acids. Trimming shortened V by 7 bases and J by 3 bases, and 8 bases separated the two germline ends. The CDR3 DNA reads TGTGCCAGCACCCATGGGACAGATACGCAGTATTTT. This translates into CASTHGTDTQYF.

The chain joins TRBV6-1 to TRBJ1-5; D ambiguous. Germline loops: CDR1 MNHNS, CDR2 SASEGT. Between the trimmed V and J ends, which lost 10 bases and 3 bases, there was a span of 13 bases. This CDR3 is built from 13 residues. CDR3 DNA sequence: TGTGCCACCCGGGAGCTACCCAATCAGCCCCAGCATTTT. Amino acid sequence: CATRELPNQPQHF.

This clonotype was detected ten times or more. This chain connects TRBV7-2 to TRBJ2-1; D may be TRBD1 (6 bases). Trimming removed 5 bases from V and 1 base from J, with 12 bases in between. The CDR3 has 15 residues. The germline gives CDR1 SGHTA, CDR2 FQGNSA. DNA of the CDR3: TGTGCCAGCAGCGCCGGGACAAGGTCCTACAATGAGCAGTTCTTC. Its translation: CASSAGTRSYNEQFF.

The chain uses TRBV7-2 and TRBJ2-7, with 8 positions matching TRBD2. In germline, CDR1 is SGHTA, CDR2 FQGNSA. This CDR3 region has 14 residues. Trimming removed 5 bases from V and 2 bases from J; junction bases left unmatched: 5. CDR3 protein: CASSRWTSPYEQYF. CDR3 coding DNA: TGTGCCAGCAGCCGGTGGACTAGCCCCTACGAGCAGTACTTC.

This clonotype was seen only a few times. The V gene is TRBV28, the J gene TRBJ2-7; 7 bases fit TRBD1. This CDR3 contains 15 residues. Germline CDR1 and CDR2: MDHEN and SYDVKM. V shed 2 bases and J 3 bases; nucleotides not matched to a gene: 7. The CDR3 region is CASSLQGQSLYEQYF. The CDR3 nucleotides are TGTGCCAGCAGTTTACAGGGACAGAGCCTCTACGAGCAGTACTTC.

This clonotype was counted only a few times. CDR3 residues: CSAKPDQGSTEAFF. The CDR3 DNA reads TGCAGTGCTAAACCTGATCAGGGTTCAACTGAAGCTTTCTTT. The V and J genes are TRBV20-1 and TRBJ1-1; D perhaps matches TRBD1 (5 bases). V was trimmed by 4 bases and J by 5 bases, leaving 17 bases between them. Germline V gene data show CDR1 as DFQATT and CDR2 as SNEGSKA (reference sequence). The CDR3 has 14 amino acids.